What follows are 13 T cell receptor beta chains derived from one specimen sequenced in a study of blood T cell repertoires in COVID-19. Assay used: immunoSEQ multiplex PCR; TCRdb lists only in-frame clones, some missing. The table has tens of thousands of clones, approximately 84% seen once. What was sequenced was peripheral blood. The receptors were gathered from a man in his fifties with acute or convalescent COVID-19.

The chain employs TRBV15 and TRBJ1-1; D is undetermined. This CDR3 contains 14 residues. Germline assignment: CDR1 LNHNV and CDR2 YYDKDF (reference sequence). Between the trimmed V and J ends, which lost 3 bases and 7 bases, there was a span of 15 bases. The DNA of the CDR3 is TGTGCCACCAGCAGGGAGCTAGAAGCCCATGAAGCTTTCTTT. Translated: CATSRELEAHEAFF.

V usage is TRBV7-9 and J usage is TRBJ1-6; 9 bases agree with TRBD1. The CDR3 sequence is 15 residues long. Looked up from germline, CDR1 is SEHNR and CDR2 is FQNEAQ (reference sequence). V was clipped by 5 bases and J by 7 bases; unmatched bases: 6. CDR3 sequence reads: CASSRGTGRNSPLHF. CDR3 bases: TGTGCCAGCAGCCGAGGGACAGGGAGAAATTCACCCCTCCACTTT.

This clone has more than one count but fewer than ten. The chain couples TRBV14 to TRBJ1-5, with 8 bases identical to TRBD1. The CDR3 consists of 16 residues. V shed 1 base, J shed 1 base, and the junction held 3 bases outside the gene matches. CDR1 is SGHDN, CDR2 FVKESK, per germline. CDR3 in DNA: TGTGCCAGCAGCCAAGCGGACAGGGAAAGCAATCAGCCCCAGCATTTT. Its translation: CASSQADRESNQPQHF.

The chain combines TRBV9 with TRBJ2-5, with TRBD2 identical over 8 bases. The V segment lost 1 base and the J segment 4 bases; nucleotides outside the gene matches: 6. Germline V gene lookup returns CDR1 SGDLS and CDR2 YYNGEE. The CDR3 runs 15 residues. CDR3 in amino acids: CASSVTAGAGETQYF. The DNA of the CDR3 is TGTGCCAGCAGCGTAACAGCGGGAGCGGGAGAGACCCAGTACTTC.

Details on this clone: Other DNA sequences from this sample encode an identical CDR3 as well. CDR3 DNA: TGCAGTGCTAGATCTGGGCACGAGCAGTACTTC. The encoded protein is CSARSGHEQYF. The chain carries TRBV20-1 and TRBJ2-7, with D hard to call. Trimming pared 2 bases from V and 5 bases from J, leaving 7 bases between. The germline gives CDR1 DFQATT, CDR2 SNEGSKA (reference sequence). The CDR3 is 11 residues long.

This clone has a single count. The genes are TRBV6-5 and TRBJ2-7, with D perhaps TRBD2 (5 bases). V was trimmed by 4 bases and J by 2 bases, leaving 15 bases between them. This CDR3 has 15 amino acids. Germline CDR1 reads MNHEY; CDR2 reads SVGAGI. The CDR3 reads CASSSTLGSTYEQYF. CDR3 nucleotides: TGTGCCAGCAGTTCTACCCTAGGGAGCACCTACGAGCAGTACTTC.

The CDR3 bases are TGTGCCAGCATCCCGGGACTTCACCCTCAAGGGCCGCAGTATTTT. This sequence encodes CASIPGLHPQGPQYF. The chain carries TRBV27 and TRBJ2-3; D is possibly TRBD2 (6 bases). The V gene's germline CDR1 is MNHEY and CDR2 SMNVEV (reference sequence). The CDR3 runs to 15 residues. The germline V and J ends were trimmed by 7 bases and 10 bases, with 24 bases remaining between them.

The chain joins TRBV3-1 (or the pseudogene TRBV3-2) to TRBJ1-1; D not certain. CDR3 length equals 15 residues. Germline CDR1 and CDR2: LGHDT and YNNKEL (reference sequence). Trimming pared 1 base from V and 4 bases from J, leaving 13 bases between. CDR3: CASSQGSGLGTEAFF. The DNA of the CDR3 is TGTGCCAGCAGCCAAGGTTCCGGGTTGGGCACTGAAGCTTTCTTT.

This clone occurred a few times. The CDR3 DNA reads TGTGCCAGCAGCCCCCACCGGGACAGTCGACCACTTACCTCTGGAAACACCATATATTTT. Encoded protein: CASSPHRDSRPLTSGNTIYF. The chain links TRBV9 to TRBJ1-3; 7 nucleotides agree with TRBD1. The CDR3 spans 20 residues. V shed 4 bases and J 0 bases; nucleotides not matched to a gene: 19. Germline values: CDR1 SGDLS, CDR2 YYNGEE.

The chain employs TRBV3-1 (or the pseudogene TRBV3-2) and TRBJ1-2; D perhaps matches TRBD1 (5 bases). Per germline, CDR1 LGHDT and CDR2 YNNKEL (reference sequence). Trimming cost V 1 base and J 6 bases, with 9 bases left between them. The CDR3 sequence is 13 residues long. CDR3 nucleotides: TGTGCCAGCAGCCAAGCCAGGGTCCATGGCTACACCTTC. Its protein product is CASSQARVHGYTF.

The gene calls are TRBV28 and TRBJ2-7; the match to TRBD1 covers 7 bases. Germline V gene sequence: CDR1 MDHEN, CDR2 SYDVKM. With V trimmed by 2 bases and J by 2 bases, 3 bases remained unmatched. The CDR3 has 14 residues. CDR3 bases: TGTGCCAGCAGTTTAGGGGACAGAACCTACGAGCAGTACTTC. Translating it yields CASSLGDRTYEQYF. Variable domain in full (rest from reference TRBV28 and TRBJ2-7): DVKVTQSSRYLVKRTGEKVFLECVQDMDHENMFWYRQDPGLGLRLIYFSYDVKMKEKGDIPEGYSVSREKKERFSLILESASTNQTSMYLCASSLGDRTYEQYFGPGTRLTVT.

The CDR3 nucleotides read TGTGCCAGTAGTTCCCCGGACAGGGGGCTTAATTCACCCCTCCACTTT. This sequence encodes CASSSPDRGLNSPLHF. This chain uses TRBV19 with TRBJ1-6; 11 nucleotides align to TRBD1. The CDR3 has 16 amino acids. The germline V gene encodes CDR1 LNHDA and CDR2 SQIVND (reference sequence). J lost 6 bases, V lost 5 bases, and 6 bases had no gene match.

The genes are TRBV7-9 and TRBJ2-3, with 7 nucleotides matching TRBD1. Germline V lookup: CDR1 SEHNR, CDR2 FQNEAQ (reference sequence). The CDR3 sequence is 14 residues long. Trimming cost V 5 bases and J 3 bases; bases outside gene matches: 5. The CDR3 sequence is CASSVRQGTDTQYF. The CDR3 DNA reads as TGTGCCAGCAGCGTAAGACAGGGAACAGATACGCAGTATTTT.